The rows below give T cell receptor beta chains drawn from one sample of a study of T cell responses to AZD1222 COVID-19 vaccine. Assay used: immunoSEQ multiplex PCR; TCRdb lists only in-frame clones, some missing. The sample contains over 70,000 clones, 85% to 90% of which appear only once. Source: peripheral blood, taken on day 0 of MenACWY control vaccination. Source of these receptors: an adult in good health. The CDR3 runs from the conserved cysteine through the conserved F or W. The D gene is left open where the match is weak. Not all rows give a size; the values are once, few, many and, for expanded clones, a class.

cdr3_aa: CASSRNSGEPQHF
cdr3_nt: TGTGCCAGCAGCCGGAACTCTGGCGAGCCCCAGCATTTT
clone_size: NA
j_call: TRBJ1-5
cdr3_length: 13
v_call: TRBV14
d_call: NA

cdr3_aa: CASSEMGQGPYGYTF
cdr3_nt: TGTGCCAGCAGTGAAATGGGACAGGGACCCTATGGCTACACCTTC
clone_size: NA
j_call: TRBJ1-2
cdr3_length: 15
v_call: TRBV2
d_call: TRBD1

cdr3_aa: CASSQLSVPSLVLTF
cdr3_nt: TGTGCCAGCAGCCAACTGTCAGTGCCAAGTCTCGTCCTGACTTTC
clone_size: NA
j_call: TRBJ2-6
cdr3_length: 15
v_call: TRBV3-1/TRBV3-2
d_call: NA

cdr3_aa: CATSRRTGGFNEQYF
cdr3_nt: TGTGCCACCAGCAGGAGGACAGGGGGTTTCAACGAGCAGTACTTC
clone_size: NA
j_call: TRBJ2-7
cdr3_length: 15
v_call: TRBV15
d_call: TRBD1

cdr3_aa: CASSRLSRVYEQYF
cdr3_nt: TGTGCCAGCAGTCGTCTATCCAGGGTCTACGAGCAGTACTTC
clone_size: few
j_call: TRBJ2-7
cdr3_length: 14
v_call: TRBV3-1/TRBV3-2
d_call: NA

cdr3_aa: CASSQPYAEAFF
cdr3_nt: TGTGCCAGCAGCCAACCCTACGCTGAAGCTTTCTTT
clone_size: NA
j_call: TRBJ1-1
cdr3_length: 12
v_call: TRBV3-1/TRBV3-2
d_call: NA

cdr3_aa: CASSSLEAFDYGYTF
cdr3_nt: TGTGCCAGCAGTTCCCTTGAGGCCTTTGACTATGGCTACACCTTC
clone_size: once
j_call: TRBJ1-2
cdr3_length: 15
v_call: TRBV6-5
d_call: NA

cdr3_aa: CASSFPGGLNEQFF
cdr3_nt: TGTGCCAGCAGCTTCCCGGGGGGCCTGAATGAGCAGTTCTTC
clone_size: NA
j_call: TRBJ2-1
cdr3_length: 14
v_call: TRBV7-2
d_call: NA

cdr3_aa: CASSRGGADQPQHF
cdr3_nt: TGTGCCAGCAGCAGGGGCGGGGCTGATCAGCCCCAGCATTTT
clone_size: NA
j_call: TRBJ1-5
cdr3_length: 14
v_call: TRBV6-5
d_call: NA

cdr3_aa: CASSGETPGHEQFF
cdr3_nt: TGTGCCAGCAGTGGGGAGACCCCAGGGCATGAGCAGTTCTTC
clone_size: few
j_call: TRBJ2-1
cdr3_length: 14
v_call: TRBV4-2
d_call: NA

cdr3_aa: CATSEEGAGQPQHF
cdr3_nt: TGTGCCACCAGTGAGGAAGGGGCAGGGCAGCCCCAGCATTTT
clone_size: NA
j_call: TRBJ1-5
cdr3_length: 14
v_call: TRBV24-1
d_call: NA

cdr3_aa: CASSFLRRWGTSRSSYNEQFF
cdr3_nt: TGTGCCAGCAGCTTTCTACGCAGGTGGGGGACTTCACGGAGCTCCTACAATGAGCAGTTCTTC
clone_size: once
j_call: TRBJ2-1
cdr3_length: 21
v_call: TRBV12-1
d_call: NA

cdr3_aa: CASSHAQGENTEAFF
cdr3_nt: TGTGCCAGCAGCCATGCACAGGGGGAGAACACTGAAGCTTTCTTT
clone_size: NA
j_call: TRBJ1-1
cdr3_length: 15
v_call: TRBV4-2
d_call: TRBD1

cdr3_aa: CASNSGGNYNSPLHF
cdr3_nt: TGTGCCAGCAATTCAGGGGGGAACTATAATTCACCCCTCCACTTT
clone_size: few
j_call: TRBJ1-6
cdr3_length: 15
v_call: TRBV6-5
d_call: TRBD1

cdr3_aa: CASSSVATVWTEAFF
cdr3_nt: TGTGCCAGCAGCTCAGTGGCAACGGTCTGGACTGAAGCTTTCTTT
clone_size: once
j_call: TRBJ1-1
cdr3_length: 15
v_call: TRBV7-2
d_call: NA

cdr3_aa: CASSYTGVNQPQHF
cdr3_nt: TGTGCCAGCAGTTACACAGGGGTCAATCAGCCCCAGCATTTT
clone_size: NA
j_call: TRBJ1-5
cdr3_length: 14
v_call: TRBV6-5
d_call: TRBD1

cdr3_aa: CASSQQGTYNEQFF
cdr3_nt: TGTGCCAGCTCTCAACAGGGAACCTACAATGAGCAGTTCTTC
clone_size: NA
j_call: TRBJ2-1
cdr3_length: 14
v_call: TRBV18
d_call: NA

cdr3_aa: CASSVQGRDYGYTF
cdr3_nt: TGTGCCAGTAGTGTCCAGGGCCGGGACTATGGCTACACCTTC
clone_size: NA
j_call: TRBJ1-2
cdr3_length: 14
v_call: TRBV19
d_call: NA

cdr3_aa: CASRGQLIAKNIQYF
cdr3_nt: TGTGCCAGTCGAGGACAGCTTATAGCCAAAAACATTCAGTACTTC
clone_size: NA
j_call: TRBJ2-4
cdr3_length: 15
v_call: TRBV19
d_call: NA

cdr3_aa: CASSIDGVNYGYTF
cdr3_nt: TGTGCCAGTAGTATTGATGGGGTTAACTATGGCTACACCTTC
clone_size: NA
j_call: TRBJ1-2
cdr3_length: 14
v_call: TRBV19
d_call: NA

cdr3_aa: CASSEIGSTEAFF
cdr3_nt: TGTGCCAGCAGTGAAATCGGGAGCACTGAAGCTTTCTTT
clone_size: NA
j_call: TRBJ1-1
cdr3_length: 13
v_call: TRBV6-1
d_call: NA

cdr3_aa: CASGSGGNEQFF
cdr3_nt: TGTGCTAGTGGTTCGGGGGGGAATGAGCAGTTCTTC
clone_size: once
j_call: TRBJ2-1
cdr3_length: 12
v_call: TRBV12-5
d_call: TRBD2

cdr3_aa: CASKLTGGGTEAFF
cdr3_nt: TGTGCCAGCAAACTAACAGGGGGGGGAACTGAAGCTTTCTTT
clone_size: NA
j_call: TRBJ1-1
cdr3_length: 14
v_call: TRBV7-8
d_call: TRBD1